A selection of T cell receptor beta chains follows, all from one sample in a study of early stage breast cancer tumors. TCRdb's table, derived via immunoSEQ multiplex PCR, lists solely in-frame clones and lacks some. The sample lists about 36,000 clones, 65% to 75% occurring once. The sample was blood. These receptors originate from a person between 55 and 70 years old with breast cancer. Both conserved end residues are part of each CDR3. D genes are given only for firm matches. Expanded clones get a size class; other rows say once, few or many, or leave the size out.

D gene: TRBD1
clone size: .
J gene: TRBJ1-5
V gene: TRBV7-9
CDR3 DNA: TGTGCCAGCAGCCTCACAGGGGATCAGCCCCAGCATTTT
CDR3 protein: CASSLTGDQPQHF

D gene: .
clone size: .
J gene: TRBJ2-2
V gene: TRBV28
CDR3 DNA: TGTGGAGCTGGGTTCTGGAACACCGGGGAGCTGTTTTTT
CDR3 protein: CGAGFWNTGELFF

D gene: .
clone size: once
J gene: TRBJ1-3
V gene: TRBV7-8
CDR3 DNA: TGTGCCAGCAGCATTATGCTCTCTTCCTCTGGAAACACCATATATTTT
CDR3 protein: CASSIMLSSSGNTIYF

D gene: TRBD2
clone size: .
J gene: TRBJ2-3
V gene: TRBV5-6
CDR3 DNA: TGTGCCAGCAGCGACACTAGCGGGGGGGCGGCAGATACGCAGTATTTT
CDR3 protein: CASSDTSGGAADTQYF

D gene: .
clone size: .
J gene: TRBJ1-5
V gene: TRBV5-8
CDR3 DNA: TGTGCCAGCAGCTTGGCTCAGGGTGTAAGCAATCAGCCCCAGCATTTT
CDR3 protein: CASSLAQGVSNQPQHF

D gene: .
clone size: .
J gene: TRBJ1-1
V gene: TRBV5-1
CDR3 DNA: TGCGCCAGCAGCTTAATCGGTGGACAGCTGAACACTGAAGCTTTCTTT
CDR3 protein: CASSLIGGQLNTEAFF

D gene: .
clone size: .
J gene: TRBJ1-5
V gene: TRBV25-1
CDR3 DNA: TGTGCCAGCAAATTCCCCGGGGGCAGTAGCAATCAGCCCCAGCATTTT
CDR3 protein: CASKFPGGSSNQPQHF

D gene: TRBD1
clone size: few
J gene: TRBJ2-3
V gene: TRBV14
CDR3 DNA: TGTGCCAGCAGCCAAGGGACAGGGAGCACAGATACGCAGTATTTT
CDR3 protein: CASSQGTGSTDTQYF

D gene: .
clone size: .
J gene: TRBJ2-4
V gene: TRBV10-3
CDR3 DNA: TGTGCCATCAGTGAGGTCCCATCAATAGCCAAAAACATTCAGTACTTC
CDR3 protein: CAISEVPSIAKNIQYF

D gene: .
clone size: .
J gene: TRBJ2-5
V gene: TRBV9
CDR3 DNA: TGTGCCAGCAGCGAGGGGGACGGTGCAGAGACCCAGTACTTC
CDR3 protein: CASSEGDGAETQYF

D gene: TRBD2
clone size: .
J gene: TRBJ2-7
V gene: TRBV7-2
CDR3 DNA: TGTGCCAGCAACTCCCCCCTGGCTAGCGGGAGTGGGGAGCAGTACTTC
CDR3 protein: CASNSPLASGSGEQYF

D gene: TRBD1
clone size: .
J gene: TRBJ1-4
V gene: TRBV5-6
CDR3 DNA: TGTGCCAGCAGCCTAGGACAGGGTAATGAAAAACTGTTTTTT
CDR3 protein: CASSLGQGNEKLFF

D gene: .
clone size: .
J gene: TRBJ1-3
V gene: TRBV29-1
CDR3 DNA: TGCAGCGTTGAAGGCTCTGGAAACACCATATATTTT
CDR3 protein: CSVEGSGNTIYF

D gene: TRBD2
clone size: .
J gene: TRBJ2-7
V gene: TRBV7-9
CDR3 DNA: TGTGCCAGCAGCTTAGCCGAACTAGCGGACCTTTCCTACGAGCAGTACTTC
CDR3 protein: CASSLAELADLSYEQYF

D gene: .
clone size: few
J gene: TRBJ1-3
V gene: TRBV19
CDR3 DNA: TGTGCCAGTAGTATCGCGGGGAGCTCTGGAAACACCATATATTTT
CDR3 protein: CASSIAGSSGNTIYF

D gene: TRBD2
clone size: once
J gene: TRBJ2-5
V gene: TRBV5-1
CDR3 DNA: TGCGCCAGCAGCTTGGCCGGAGCGGGGGGAGAGACCCAGTACTTC
CDR3 protein: CASSLAGAGGETQYF

D gene: .
clone size: .
J gene: TRBJ2-3
V gene: TRBV2
CDR3 DNA: TGTGCCAGCAGTGAACGGGGCTATACCTCTGGCACAGATACGCAGTATTTT
CDR3 protein: CASSERGYTSGTDTQYF

D gene: .
clone size: .
J gene: TRBJ2-7
V gene: TRBV2
CDR3 DNA: TGTGCCAGCAGGTCTAGCCGGAGCTCCTACGAGCAGTACTTC
CDR3 protein: CASRSSRSSYEQYF

D gene: .
clone size: few
J gene: TRBJ1-2
V gene: TRBV27
CDR3 DNA: TGTGCCAGCAGAAAAACAGGGCAAGGCGGCTACACCTTC
CDR3 protein: CASRKTGQGGYTF

D gene: .
clone size: .
J gene: TRBJ1-2
V gene: TRBV9
CDR3 DNA: TGTGCCAGCAGCGTAGACGGGACGGACTATGGCTACACCTTC
CDR3 protein: CASSVDGTDYGYTF

D gene: .
clone size: .
J gene: TRBJ2-3
V gene: TRBV29-1
CDR3 DNA: TGCAGCTCAAGCACCGGAGGTCATAGCACAGATACGCAGTATTTT
CDR3 protein: CSSSTGGHSTDTQYF

D gene: TRBD2
clone size: .
J gene: TRBJ2-1
V gene: TRBV15
CDR3 DNA: TGTGCCACCAGCAGCCTACTAGCGGTGGACAATGAGCAGTTCTTC
CDR3 protein: CATSSLLAVDNEQFF

D gene: .
clone size: .
J gene: TRBJ2-1
V gene: TRBV29-1
CDR3 DNA: TGCAGCGTTGAGGAGGGATTGGATGAGCAGTTCTTC
CDR3 protein: CSVEEGLDEQFF

D gene: TRBD1
clone size: few
J gene: TRBJ1-5
V gene: TRBV29-1
CDR3 DNA: TGCAGCGCCACCACGGGGGGCGGACAGGGCAATCAGCCCCAGCATTTT
CDR3 protein: CSATTGGGQGNQPQHF

D gene: TRBD2
clone size: .
J gene: TRBJ2-5
V gene: TRBV7-9
CDR3 DNA: TGTGCCAGCAGCCCCAGGGGACTAGCTAAAGGGGAGACCCAGTACTTC
CDR3 protein: CASSPRGLAKGETQYF

D gene: .
clone size: .
J gene: TRBJ2-1
V gene: TRBV2
CDR3 DNA: TGTGCCAGCAGCAAAGTCGGACGGGGCAATGAGCAGTTCTTC
CDR3 protein: CASSKVGRGNEQFF

D gene: .
clone size: .
J gene: TRBJ1-2
V gene: TRBV7-9
CDR3 DNA: TGTGCCAGCAGCTTAGAGATCAGCTATGGCTACACCTTC
CDR3 protein: CASSLEISYGYTF

D gene: TRBD1
clone size: .
J gene: TRBJ1-2
V gene: TRBV15
CDR3 DNA: TGTGCCACCAGCTATCCCAGACAGGGTAGTGGCTACACCTTC
CDR3 protein: CATSYPRQGSGYTF

D gene: TRBD2
clone size: .
J gene: TRBJ2-7
V gene: TRBV18
CDR3 DNA: TGTGCCAGCTCCCCCCAGGGACTAGCATCCTACGAGCAGTACTTC
CDR3 protein: CASSPQGLASYEQYF

D gene: .
clone size: few
J gene: TRBJ1-5
V gene: TRBV6-5
CDR3 DNA: TGTGCCAGCAGTTACGGCGTAAATCAGCCCCAGCATTTT
CDR3 protein: CASSYGVNQPQHF

D gene: .
clone size: few
J gene: TRBJ2-6
V gene: TRBV11-2
CDR3 DNA: TGTGCCAGCAGCTTAAGCTCTGGGGCCAACGTCCTGACTTTC
CDR3 protein: CASSLSSGANVLTF

D gene: .
clone size: .
J gene: TRBJ2-3
V gene: TRBV28
CDR3 DNA: TGTGCCAGCAGTTCCTGGCGCGGGAGCACAGATACGCAGTATTTT
CDR3 protein: CASSSWRGSTDTQYF

D gene: .
clone size: .
J gene: TRBJ2-7
V gene: TRBV5-8
CDR3 DNA: TGTGCCAGCAGCGCGACCGGGACACCCATCTCCTACGAGCAGTACTTC
CDR3 protein: CASSATGTPISYEQYF

D gene: TRBD1
clone size: .
J gene: TRBJ1-1
V gene: TRBV29-1
CDR3 DNA: TGCAGCGTTGATTTCCTGAGGACAGGGAACACTGAAGCTTTCTTT
CDR3 protein: CSVDFLRTGNTEAFF

D gene: .
clone size: few
J gene: TRBJ1-1
V gene: TRBV9
CDR3 DNA: TGTGCCAGCAGCCCGAGTGGGGGTGTTGGAACTGAAGCTTTCTTT
CDR3 protein: CASSPSGGVGTEAFF

D gene: TRBD1
clone size: few
J gene: TRBJ1-2
V gene: TRBV5-5
CDR3 DNA: TGTGCCAGCAGCGTGGGGTGGGGACAGAAGGATGGCTACACCTTC
CDR3 protein: CASSVGWGQKDGYTF

D gene: .
clone size: .
J gene: TRBJ2-7
V gene: TRBV5-1
CDR3 DNA: TGCGCCAGCAGCTGGGAACTGGGAGGAGACGAGCAGTACTTC
CDR3 protein: CASSWELGGDEQYF

D gene: .
clone size: .
J gene: TRBJ1-2
V gene: TRBV27
CDR3 DNA: TGTGCCAGCACGCCCCGACAGGAGCCGGGCTATGGCTACACCTTC
CDR3 protein: CASTPRQEPGYGYTF

D gene: .
clone size: .
J gene: TRBJ2-3
V gene: TRBV28
CDR3 DNA: TGTGCCAGCAGTAGCCGGGCCGAGATGTTGGGTCCAGATACGCAGTATTTT
CDR3 protein: CASSSRAEMLGPDTQYF

D gene: .
clone size: .
J gene: TRBJ1-3
V gene: TRBV27
CDR3 DNA: TGTGCCAGCAGTCCAGGGGCCTACTCTGGAAACACCATATATTTT
CDR3 protein: CASSPGAYSGNTIYF

D gene: .
clone size: .
J gene: TRBJ1-3
V gene: TRBV5-1
CDR3 DNA: TGCGCCAGCAGCAGAGACCTAAACACCATATATTTT
CDR3 protein: CASSRDLNTIYF

D gene: TRBD1
clone size: .
J gene: TRBJ2-7
V gene: TRBV5-4
CDR3 DNA: TGTGCCAGCAGTCGGGACAGGGTCTACGAGCAGTACTTC
CDR3 protein: CASSRDRVYEQYF

D gene: .
clone size: .
J gene: TRBJ2-7
V gene: TRBV12-1
CDR3 DNA: TGTGCCAGCAGCTTTGAGTCCGGACAGAGAATTTACGAGCAGTACTTC
CDR3 protein: CASSFESGQRIYEQYF

D gene: TRBD1
clone size: .
J gene: TRBJ1-5
V gene: TRBV7-2
CDR3 DNA: TGTGCCAGCAGCTTGCAGGGACAGGCGCGAGGGCCCCAGCATTTT
CDR3 protein: CASSLQGQARGPQHF

D gene: .
clone size: .
J gene: TRBJ1-1
V gene: TRBV28
CDR3 DNA: TGTGCCAGCAGACGGTCGCTAAACACTGAAGCTTTCTTT
CDR3 protein: CASRRSLNTEAFF

D gene: .
clone size: .
J gene: TRBJ2-2
V gene: TRBV6-5
CDR3 DNA: TGTGCCAGCAGTCGGACGAACACCGGGGAGCTGTTTTTT
CDR3 protein: CASSRTNTGELFF

D gene: .
clone size: .
J gene: TRBJ1-4
V gene: TRBV25-1
CDR3 DNA: TGTGCCAGCAGTGAAGTTTCCAGCCCGGCGCGTGGAAAACTGTTTTTT
CDR3 protein: CASSEVSSPARGKLFF

D gene: TRBD1
clone size: .
J gene: TRBJ2-1
V gene: TRBV5-1
CDR3 DNA: TGCGCCAGCAGCTTGTCGGACAGGGCTTCCTACAATGAGCAGTTCTTC
CDR3 protein: CASSLSDRASYNEQFF

D gene: .
clone size: .
J gene: TRBJ1-2
V gene: TRBV25-1
CDR3 DNA: TGTGCCAGCAGTGATTATAACGGAAACTATGGCTACACCTTC
CDR3 protein: CASSDYNGNYGYTF

D gene: TRBD1
clone size: few
J gene: TRBJ1-4
V gene: TRBV29-1
CDR3 DNA: TGCAGCGGCCGATGGGGGACAGTTGAAAAACTGTTTTTT
CDR3 protein: CSGRWGTVEKLFF

D gene: TRBD2
clone size: .
J gene: TRBJ2-3
V gene: TRBV5-1
CDR3 DNA: TGCGCCAGCAGCAGCGGGGCCACAGATACGCAGTATTTT
CDR3 protein: CASSSGATDTQYF

D gene: .
clone size: .
J gene: TRBJ1-2
V gene: TRBV28
CDR3 DNA: TGTGCCAGCACCACCCGTGGGGGGGACTATGGCTACACCTTC
CDR3 protein: CASTTRGGDYGYTF

D gene: TRBD1
clone size: .
J gene: TRBJ1-2
V gene: TRBV14
CDR3 DNA: TGTGCCAGCAGCCAGTCCAGGGGGCATCGGTATGGCTACACCTTC
CDR3 protein: CASSQSRGHRYGYTF

D gene: .
clone size: .
J gene: TRBJ1-1
V gene: TRBV7-3
CDR3 DNA: TGTGCCAGCAGCCAGACCCGGGGGGGGTACGGGTTGGAGGACACTGAAGCTTTCTTT
CDR3 protein: CASSQTRGGYGLEDTEAFF

D gene: .
clone size: .
J gene: TRBJ2-3
V gene: TRBV7-9
CDR3 DNA: TGTGCCAGCAGCCCTAGCACAGATACGCAGTATTTT
CDR3 protein: CASSPSTDTQYF

D gene: .
clone size: medium-sized
J gene: TRBJ2-1
V gene: TRBV5-3
CDR3 DNA: TGTGCCAGAAGCTTGAGGGGCCTAGGCGTGCACAATGAGCAGTTCTTC
CDR3 protein: CARSLRGLGVHNEQFF

D gene: .
clone size: .
J gene: TRBJ2-2
V gene: TRBV14
CDR3 DNA: TGTGCCAGCAGCCAAGGCAAGGGTCCCCTCCGGGAGCTGTTTTTT
CDR3 protein: CASSQGKGPLRELFF

D gene: .
clone size: .
J gene: TRBJ2-7
V gene: TRBV28
CDR3 DNA: TGTGCCAGCAGTATCCCCTTCGGACTACGCGATCACTACGAGCAGTACTTC
CDR3 protein: CASSIPFGLRDHYEQYF

D gene: .
clone size: once
J gene: TRBJ1-1
V gene: TRBV6-1
CDR3 DNA: TGTGCCAGCAGTGAATCCCAGTCCCCGGCTTTCTTT
CDR3 protein: CASSESQSPAFF